This T cell receptor beta chain was sequenced for a study of shared clonotypes between healthy human individuals. Study-level points and caveats: The four-donor shared clonotypes exceeded non-shared clonotypes in generation probability, with non-shared ones scoring lower.

The assay was immunoSEQ multiplex PCR, and TCRdb's table has in-frame clones only and misses some. The repertoire holds over a million clones, with about 75% as singletons. On this clone itself: As yet, its antigen is unknown.

The germline V and J ends were trimmed by 8 bases and 4 bases, with 10 bases remaining between them. The CDR3 consists of 12 residues. The germline V gene has CDR1 SGHRS and CDR2 YFSETQ. This chain joins TRBV5-1 and TRBJ1-5, with unresolved D. The sequenced sample was memory CD4+ T cells sorted from blood. The subset is: CD45RA-negative fraction. The clonotype originates from a man aged 18 to 30 in good health. CDR3 bases: TGCGCCAGACCCCTGGGGAATCAGCCCCAGCATTTT. Translation gives CARPLGNQPQHF.